These 14 T cell receptor beta chains share one sample of origin, sequenced in a study of blood T cells in healthy people across ages. A second PCR of 7 to 11 cycles used a sample-barcoded 5' primer and a J-beta primer mix. A single record per CDR3 protein comes from TCRdb applying MiXCR to the 5' RACE reads. The sample has 1 million to 1.2 million distinct CDR3 sequences; roughly two fifths are singletons. Sequenced material: blood. Receptors were obtained from a man between 18 and 35 years old in good health.

V gene TRBV6-2 or TRBV6-3 combines with J gene TRBJ1-1; D gene uncertain. V lost 3 bases and J 1 base, leaving 21 bases between the germline ends. There are 18 residues in the CDR3. Germline values: CDR1 MNHEY, CDR2 SVGEGT. CDR3 bases: TGTGCCAGCAGTTATAACATAGTCCAGGAGCAGCCGAACACTGAAGCTTTCTTT. It yields the protein CASSYNIVQEQPNTEAFF.

The chain combines TRBV10-3 with TRBJ2-4, with D possibly being TRBD1 (7 bases). Germline CDR1 reads ENHRY; CDR2 reads SYGVKD. CDR3 length equals 12 residues. V was clipped by 6 bases and J by 13 bases, with 16 bases between them. The CDR3 loop is CAIRTTGSGQYF. CDR3 DNA sequence: TGTGCCATCAGGACGACAGGGAGCGGGCAGTACTTC.

The rearrangement links TRBV13 to TRBJ1-2; 7 bases match TRBD1. CDR3 length: 16 amino acids. Germline CDR1 reads PRHDT; CDR2 reads FYEKMQ (reference sequence). V shed 0 bases and J 1 base; nucleotides not matched to a gene: 5. The CDR3 here is CASSLGRRGLNYGYTF. CDR3 coding DNA: TGTGCCAGCAGCTTAGGCCGGAGGGGGCTTAACTATGGCTACACCTTC.

V gene TRBV3-1 combines with J gene TRBJ1-1, with 7 bases matching TRBD1. Per germline, CDR1 LGHDT and CDR2 YNNKEL (reference sequence). The length of the CDR3 is 19 residues. Trimming cost V 1 base and J 1 base; bases outside gene matches: 15. The CDR3 DNA follows: TGTGCCAGCAGCCAAGGAGCCACAGGGGACCTGTGGGGGAACACTGAAGCTTTCTTT. It encodes CASSQGATGDLWGNTEAFF. The full variable domain, with the rest looked up from reference TRBV3-1 and TRBJ1-1, is DTAVSQTPKYLVTQMGNDKSIKCEQNLGHDTMYWYKQDSKKFLKIMFSYNNKELIINETVPNRFSPKSPDKAHLNLHINSLELGDSAVYFCASSQGATGDLWGNTEAFFGQGTRLTVV.

V and J are TRBV20-1 and TRBJ2-5; 7 bases fit TRBD1. Germline V gives CDR1 DFQATT, CDR2 SNEGSKA (reference sequence). This CDR3 contains 13 residues. Trimming took 7 bases from V and 2 from J; bases not matched to a gene: 7. The DNA for the CDR3 is TGCAGTGGTGTAAACAGGGGACAAGAGACCCAGTACTTC. Translation: CSGVNRGQETQYF.

This clonotype was recorded a few times. The chain links TRBV5-1 to TRBJ1-2; D unresolved. CDR1 SGHRS and CDR2 YFSETQ come from the germline V gene. V dropped 0 bases and J dropped 0 bases, with 6 bases sitting between them. The CDR3 has 14 residues. CDR3 nucleotide sequence: TGCGCCAGCAGCTTGGAGTCCACTAACTATGGCTACACCTTC. Translated: CASSLESTNYGYTF. Full variable domain (rest looked up from reference TRBV5-1 and TRBJ1-2): KAGVTQTPRYLIKTRGQQVTLSCSPISGHRSVSWYQQTPGQGLQFLFEYFSETQRNKGNFPGRFSGRQFSNSRSEMNVSTLELGDSALYLCASSLESTNYGYTFGSGTRLTVV.

This clonotype turned up a few times. The V call is TRBV4-3, the J call TRBJ2-3, with 7 positions matching TRBD1. V shed 3 bases, J shed 2 bases, and the junction held 5 bases outside the gene matches. Germline V lookup: CDR1 LGHNA, CDR2 YSLEER. There are 15 residues in the CDR3. The CDR3 spells CASSHRDRVTDTQYF. The CDR3 nucleotides are TGCGCCAGCAGCCATCGAGACAGGGTCACAGATACGCAGTATTTT.

This clonotype was counted many times. V and J are TRBV25-1 and TRBJ2-7; possibly TRBD1 for D (6 bases). Germline-derived CDR1 and CDR2 are MGHDK and SYGVNS. The CDR3 consists of 14 residues. Trimming shortened V by 3 bases and J by 2 bases, and 11 bases separated the two germline ends. DNA of the CDR3: TGTGCCAGCAGTGACAGACAGGTCACCTACGAGCAGTACTTC. Translation: CASSDRQVTYEQYF.

A few counts support this clonotype. The rearrangement links TRBV3-1 to TRBJ1-1; 8 positions agree with TRBD1. After removal of 3 bases from V and 9 bases from J, the junction contained 9 bases not matched to a gene. The CDR3 has 14 amino acids. Germline V gives CDR1 LGHDT, CDR2 YNNKEL (reference sequence). As DNA, the CDR3 is TGTGCCAGCAGCCACTCCGACAGGGGACCCCAAGCTTTCTTT. Its protein product is CASSHSDRGPQAFF.

V gene TRBV12-5 combines with J gene TRBJ1-1; no firm D call. V dropped 5 bases and J dropped 8 bases, with 12 bases sitting between them. The CDR3 loop spans 12 amino acids. Germline CDR1 reads LGHNT; CDR2 reads FRNRAP. The CDR3 sequence is CASGTEGREAFF. CDR3 coding DNA: TGTGCTAGTGGTACCGAGGGTAGGGAAGCTTTCTTT.

The rearrangement uses TRBV7-9 and TRBJ2-1, with D unclear. Germline loops: CDR1 SEHNR, CDR2 FQNEAQ (reference sequence). Trimming pared 2 bases from V and 4 bases from J, leaving 12 bases between. The CDR3 has 15 amino acids. The CDR3 loop reads CASSLPGPVYNEQFF. The CDR3 DNA is TGTGCCAGCAGCTTACCGGGTCCCGTATACAATGAGCAGTTCTTC. Drawing the rest from reference TRBV7-9 and TRBJ2-1, the complete variable domain is DTGVSQNPRHKITKRGQNVTFRCDPISEHNRLYWYRQTLGQGPEFLTYFQNEAQLEKSRLLSDRFSAERPKGSFSTLEIQRTEQGDSAMYLCASSLPGPVYNEQFFGPGTRLTVL.

This clonotype turned up a few times. This chain connects TRBV7-3 to TRBJ2-1, with D possibly matching TRBD2 (6 bases). Germline values: CDR1 SGHTA, CDR2 FQGTGA. V gave up 1 base and J gave up 7 bases, with 17 bases separating them. This CDR3 comprises 16 residues. CDR3 sequence: CASSLNAGPSRNEQFF. In DNA, the CDR3 is TGTGCCAGCAGCTTAAACGCGGGACCAAGCCGTAATGAGCAGTTCTTC.

A word on this clonotype: The junction departs from the called germline gene at one end, perhaps through a read error. The chain carries TRBV19 and TRBJ2-1, with 12 positions matching TRBD2. The CDR3 extends over 15 amino acids. The germline CDR1 and CDR2 sequences are LNHDA and SQIVND (reference sequence). The CDR3 is CASRTLAGGYNGQFF. The CDR3 DNA is TGTGCCAGTAGAACGCTAGCGGGGGGGTACAATGGGCAGTTCTTC. The variable domain in full, completed from reference TRBV19 and TRBJ2-1, reads DGGITQSPKYLFRKEGQNVTLSCEQNLNHDAMYWYRQDPGQGLRLIYYSQIVNDFQKGDIAEGYSVSREKKESFPLTVTSAQKNPTAFYLCASRTLAGGYNGQFFGPGTRLTVL.

This clonotype was detected only a few times. V and J are TRBV12-3 or TRBV12-4 and TRBJ2-2, with TRBD1 matching over 7 bases. Losses at the gene ends were 5 bases for V and 2 bases for J; bases not matched to a gene: 5. The CDR3 covers 15 residues. Written as DNA, the CDR3 is TGTGCCAGCAGTCTACAGGGGCTCAACACCGGGGAGCTGTTTTTT. This sequence encodes CASSLQGLNTGELFF.